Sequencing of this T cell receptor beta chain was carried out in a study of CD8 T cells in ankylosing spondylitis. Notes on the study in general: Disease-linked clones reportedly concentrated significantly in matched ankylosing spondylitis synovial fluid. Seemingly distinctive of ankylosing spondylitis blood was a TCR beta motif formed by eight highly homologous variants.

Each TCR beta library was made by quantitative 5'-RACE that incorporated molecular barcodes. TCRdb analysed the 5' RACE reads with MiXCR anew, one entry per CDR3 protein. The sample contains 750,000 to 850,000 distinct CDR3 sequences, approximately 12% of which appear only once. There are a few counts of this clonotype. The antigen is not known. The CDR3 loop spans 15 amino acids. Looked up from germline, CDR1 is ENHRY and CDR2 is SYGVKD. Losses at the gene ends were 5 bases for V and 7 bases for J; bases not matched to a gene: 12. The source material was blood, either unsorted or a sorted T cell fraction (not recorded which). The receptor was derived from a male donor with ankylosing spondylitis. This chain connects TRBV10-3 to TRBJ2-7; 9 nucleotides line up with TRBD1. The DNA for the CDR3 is TGTGCCATCAGTCACCGGGACAGGGTATTACAGGAGCAGTACTTC. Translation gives CAISHRDRVLQEQYF.